The entry below gives a single T cell receptor beta chain sequence along with its context. The sample belongs to a study of blood T cell repertoires in COVID-19. Overall study: The analysed material was cDNA or gDNA that came from T cells, B-cell-depleted T cells, or PBMCs.

V dropped 7 bases and J dropped 5; count of bases not matched to a gene: 2. The germline V gene has CDR1 MNHNY and CDR2 SVGAGI (reference sequence). The CDR3 runs 11 residues. Here immunoSEQ multiplex PCR was the method, and the copy in TCRdb shows in-frame clones only, minus some. The sample gives some 14,000 clones, more than 75% of which show up once; about 33% is in the top ten. The TCR originated in a human donor in a cohort sampled during active COVID-19. This chain connects TRBV6-6 to TRBJ2-7; TRBD2 matches 7 bases. The specimen sequenced was peripheral blood. The DNA for the CDR3 is TGTGCCAGCAAACGGGGGGACGAGCAGTACTTC. Its translation: CASKRGDEQYF.